The entry that follows covers one T cell receptor beta chain sequence. Many counts were recorded for this clonotype. Its antigen specificity is not known. No much larger clonotype is one base removed from it; base qualities were not supplied. CDR1 LNHNV and CDR2 YYDKDF are derived from the germline V gene (reference sequence). The CDR3 starts with the cysteine, ends with the phenylalanine, and has 13 residues. Only CDR3 DNA is held: 39 bases, read in frame from base 1. V trim: 8 bases; J trim: 3 bases; unmatched bases: 7. The source of the sample is a study of Graves' ophthalmopathy and Graves' hyperthyroidism (dated by TCRdb to the late 2010s). Study-level background: Hyperthyroidism was considered stable if no progression to ophthalmopathy occurred within 18 months of follow-up. To tell Graves' ophthalmopathy apart from Graves' hyperthyroidism, and to predict which patients would progress to ophthalmopathy, the study relied on TCR beta repertoire signatures. A discovery set of 100 patients (roughly 41 ophthalmopathy, some 58 stable hyperthyroidism) was enrolled to explore V-J signatures distinguishing ophthalmopathy from hyperthyroidism. After sampling, hyperthyroidism patients received methimazole starting at 30 mg daily, and ophthalmopathy patients received high-dose intravenous methylprednisolone. T-cell repertoires of thyroid tissue and blood were compared in about 6 hyperthyroidism patients. In total, some 140 blood samples were TCR-sequenced: roughly 45 ophthalmopathy, over 70 hyperthyroidism and approximately 17 hyperthyroidism-to-ophthalmopathy patients. The independent validation cohort included 18 to 20 hyperthyroidism patients plus 17 patients who later progressed from hyperthyroidism to ophthalmopathy.

The paper's findings and limits, for the study overall: Most of the expanded thyroid clonotypes with a frequency above 0.001 were also detected in blood, and it was suggested that the thyroid immune response may be reflected by blood repertoires. In validation, the model predicted ophthalmopathy progression with less than 71% sensitivity and approximately 78% specificity; eleven to twelve predicted patients were CT-confirmed with GO in a median of about 6.1 months. Sample size was not predetermined statistically, and investigators were not blinded to group allocation. The 13-signature model separated ophthalmopathy from stable hyperthyroidism with approximately 88% sensitivity and about 81% specificity in cross-validation, and 80%/75% in the test set.

For repertoire sequencing, the TCR beta CDR3 regions were amplified from RNA transcripts. HTBI primers and the Qiagen OneStep RT-PCR kit were used in a first-round RT-PCR, which was followed by a second-round multiplex PCR, size selection and purification. The libraries underwent paired-end sequencing with 100 bp reads on an Illumina HiSeq2000. From the authors' description of their analysis: SOAPnuke was used to process the reads, removing any read that contained adapters or uncalled bases, had a mean Phred below 15, or lacked an exact match to the constant primer or identifier. High-quality paired reads were merged with COPE v1.2.5. Unique nucleotide sequences were defined as clonotypes and aligned to IMGT TRB V, D and J references using MiTCR v1.1. The analysis was limited to V-J combinations with a frequency above 0.0001, which together covered about 99% of the repertoires. For each V-J combination, a TCR clonal expansion and chaos score was defined as the ratio of F50 clonal expansion to chaos observed in the TCRdist matrix. Features were reduced by Welch's t-statistics and random forest to 10 to 15 V-J combinations, which fed a naive Bayes classifier. The Morisita-Horn index was used to measure how similar the thyroid and blood repertoires were. Starting from the raw public reads, TCRdb applied fastp trimming at Q25, assembled clones with MiXCR and retained in-frame beta chains. Rows matching on CDR3 protein sequence are summarized as one entry with the most common DNA and genes. Here the V and J calls rest on TCRdb's processing, not on the authors' analysis. For this sample the table gives more than 1,000,000 distinct CDR3 sequences, of which about 35% were detected only once. Together, the top ten hold roughly 10% of the sample.

The hyperthyroidism patients were 18 to 65 years old and newly diagnosed, with a disease duration of less than 2 months. Anyone with other autoimmune diseases, uncontrolled infections, pregnancy or lactation was excluded from the study. Clinical symptoms, serum thyroxine, TRAb, thyroid ultrasound and orbital computed tomography formed the basis of the diagnosis. Total RNA was extracted with Trizol reagent and quality-checked on an Agilent 2100 Bioanalyzer. Sequences were obtained from peripheral blood or thyroid tissue (not recorded which). This receptor was taken from an adult man with Graves' hyperthyroidism. The chain employs TRBV15 and TRBJ2-7; 7 middle bases align to TRBD2. The CDR3 loop reads CATRARGNYEQYF. Read as DNA, the sequence is TGTGCCACCCGGGCGCGGGGGAACTACGAGCAGTACTTC.